The rows below give T cell receptor beta chains drawn from one sample of a study of blood T cell repertoires in COVID-19. Measured with immunoSEQ multiplex PCR; TCRdb has only the in-frame clones, and not every one. The table lists about 210,000 clones, over 75% of them singletons. Sequencing used PBMCs or T cells enriched from blood (not recorded which). The receptors originated from a man aged 25 to 40 in a cohort exposed to, infected with or recovered from COVID-19 (not recorded which). Each CDR3 is given with its conserved first and last residue. D genes are given only for firm matches. Some rows have no size entry. The others give once, few or many, or a class for an expanded clone.

V gene	clone size	J gene	D gene	CDR3 DNA	CDR3 protein
TRBV6-5	-	TRBJ2-7	-	TGTGCCAGCGGGGCGGGATTGTCCGTCGAGCAGTACTTC	CASGAGLSVEQYF
TRBV28	-	TRBJ2-1	TRBD2	TGTGCCAGCAGTCTTCGGACTAGCGGGAGGATCTACAATGAGCAGTTCTTC	CASSLRTSGRIYNEQFF
TRBV2	few	TRBJ2-1	-	TGTGCCAGCATTTCACGGGCCCTAGCGCGCGATGAGCAGTTCTTC	CASISRALARDEQFF
TRBV27	-	TRBJ1-5	-	TGTGCCAGCAGTTTATCCACCGCCCGGAATCAGCCCCAGCATTTT	CASSLSTARNQPQHF
TRBV9	-	TRBJ2-7	-	TGTGCCAGCAGCCTCCAGACCGACGGGATTGGCGAGCAGTACTTC	CASSLQTDGIGEQYF
TRBV5-1	-	TRBJ1-1	TRBD1	TGCGCCAGCAGCTTGACCAGGGGGATCACTGAAGCTTTCTTT	CASSLTRGITEAFF
TRBV9	-	TRBJ2-1	-	TGTGCCAGCAGCCGGTTTGGCAGGCCAGATCCTAACAATGAGCAGTTCTTC	CASSRFGRPDPNNEQFF
TRBV29-1	-	TRBJ1-1	-	TGCAGCGTTGTCCGAGGCCAGGGTAACACTGAAGCTTTCTTT	CSVVRGQGNTEAFF
TRBV15	once	TRBJ2-5	-	TGTGCCACCAGCAGAGATAGGACTTCCCCGGAGACCCAGTACTTC	CATSRDRTSPETQYF
TRBV4-1	-	TRBJ1-6	TRBD1	TGCGCCAGCAGCCAAGAGGGACAGATCTATAATTCACCCCTCCACTTT	CASSQEGQIYNSPLHF
TRBV7-9	-	TRBJ1-2	-	TGTGCCGCACAGGATCCCCTAGACTATGGCTACACCTTC	CAAQDPLDYGYTF
TRBV28	-	TRBJ1-5	-	TGTGCCAGCAGTTTCGGGAATCAGCCCCAGCATTTT	CASSFGNQPQHF
TRBV28	-	TRBJ1-1	-	TGTGCCAGCAGGTCAGTAACTGAAGCTTTCTTT	CASRSVTEAFF
TRBV18	few	TRBJ2-7	-	TGTGCCAGCTCACCGGGCCAGGGTATGAGTCTCAGCCACGAGCAGTACTTC	CASSPGQGMSLSHEQYF
TRBV29-1	-	TRBJ2-7	-	TGCAGCGTTCTCCCCCGGGACTTTTCCTACGAGCAGTACTTC	CSVLPRDFSYEQYF
TRBV9	-	TRBJ1-2	-	TGTGCCAGCAGCCTTGACTGGCGGTATGGCTACACCTTC	CASSLDWRYGYTF
TRBV4-1	-	TRBJ1-5	TRBD1	TGCGCCAGCAGCCAAGGGAACGGACAGGACAATCAGCCCCAGCATTTT	CASSQGNGQDNQPQHF
TRBV28	-	TRBJ2-7	-	TGTGCCAGCAGTTTATCCCAAGCAAAGACCTACGAGCAGTACTTC	CASSLSQAKTYEQYF
TRBV5-5	-	TRBJ1-5	-	TGTGCCAGCAGCTTGGTAGCGCGACCATCCAATCAGCCCCAGCATTTT	CASSLVARPSNQPQHF
TRBV6-4	-	TRBJ2-1	-	TGTGCCAGCAGTCGGAGGCACGGTGGGGATGAGCAGTTCTTC	CASSRRHGGDEQFF
TRBV27	-	TRBJ1-1	-	TGTGCCAGCAGAACCTTTGGGCAGAACACTGAAGCTTTCTTT	CASRTFGQNTEAFF
TRBV29-1	-	TRBJ1-2	-	TGCAGCGTTGAAGGGACAGCTCAAACTTATGGCTACACCTTC	CSVEGTAQTYGYTF
TRBV6-5	-	TRBJ2-7	-	TGTGCCAGCTCAGTTGATGTGGCGGCATTGTACTTC	CASSVDVAALYF
TRBV7-9	once	TRBJ1-5	-	TGTGCCAGCAGCTTAGGAGGCCTGGGGCCCCAGCATTTT	CASSLGGLGPQHF
TRBV20-1	-	TRBJ1-1	-	TGCAGAGGGACAATGAACACTGAAGCTTTCTTT	CRGTMNTEAFF
TRBV12-3/TRBV12-4	-	TRBJ2-7	TRBD1	TGTGCCAGCAGCGGACAGGGGTACGAGCAGTACTTC	CASSGQGYEQYF
TRBV4-3	-	TRBJ1-4	TRBD1	TGCGCCAGCAGCCCCCGGGACAGGGCGGACGAAAAACTGTTTTTT	CASSPRDRADEKLFF
TRBV9	once	TRBJ2-5	-	TGTGCCAGCAGCGTAGGTGGGCGGGGGACCCAGTACTTC	CASSVGGRGTQYF
TRBV7-8	-	TRBJ2-1	TRBD2	TGTGCCAGCAGCTTAGCGGGGCGGGAGGTACGCTACAATGAGCAGTTCTTC	CASSLAGREVRYNEQFF
TRBV27	-	TRBJ1-4	TRBD1	TGTGCCAGCAGTCCTTTAGACAGGGGGCTGGCTAATGAAAAACTGTTTTTT	CASSPLDRGLANEKLFF
TRBV18	-	TRBJ1-1	-	TGTGCCAGCTCACCACCGCGGGCCCACACTGAAGCTTTCTTT	CASSPPRAHTEAFF
TRBV5-5	-	TRBJ2-3	TRBD2	TGTGCCAGCAGCTTATCGGGACTAGCGGGAGGCGGGGACTTCACAGATACGCAGTATTTT	CASSLSGLAGGGDFTDTQYF
TRBV7-9	-	TRBJ1-5	-	TGTGCCAGCAGCTCCCTCGACAAACCCCAGCATTTT	CASSSLDKPQHF
TRBV11-2	-	TRBJ2-7	TRBD2	TGTGCCAGCAGCTCTAGCGGGGGCCCCTACGAGCAGTACTTC	CASSSSGGPYEQYF
TRBV4-2	-	TRBJ2-1	TRBD2	TGTGCCAGCAGCCAAGTAGCGCCGGGAGGGCCGATAAATGAGCAGTTCTTC	CASSQVAPGGPINEQFF
TRBV24-1	-	TRBJ1-2	-	TGTGCCACCAGTGATACGACAGCTAACTATGGCTACACCTTC	CATSDTTANYGYTF
TRBV19	few	TRBJ2-7	TRBD1	TGTGCCACCAAACAACAGGGGAGCGCCTACGAGCAGTACTTC	CATKQQGSAYEQYF
TRBV7-2	-	TRBJ1-3	-	TGTGCCAGCAGCCAGGGTAGAGGAAACACCATATATTTT	CASSQGRGNTIYF
TRBV6-5	-	TRBJ2-2	TRBD2	TGTGCCAGCAGTCAGACTAGCGGACCTACCGGGGAGCTGTTTTTT	CASSQTSGPTGELFF
TRBV14	once	TRBJ1-4	-	TGTGCCAGCAGCCGGCCCGGGAGGGAAAAACTGTTTTTT	CASSRPGREKLFF
TRBV29-1	-	TRBJ2-2	-	TGCAGCGCCGGGCGGGCCGGGGAGCTGTTTTTT	CSAGRAGELFF
TRBV5-1	-	TRBJ2-7	TRBD1	TGCGCCAGCAGCTTCGGGACAGACTCCTACGAGCAGTACTTC	CASSFGTDSYEQYF
TRBV27	-	TRBJ1-6	TRBD1	TGTGCCAGCAGTTTACAGGGGACAGGGGGCAGTCTTTCACCCCTCCACTTT	CASSLQGTGGSLSPLHF
TRBV15	few	TRBJ1-1	-	TGTGCCACCAGCAGGGGAGGTTACATGAACACTGAAGCTTTCTTT	CATSRGGYMNTEAFF
TRBV5-4	-	TRBJ2-7	TRBD2	TGTGCCAGCAGGAAAAGCGGGAACGGAGCCGGATACGAGCAGTACTTC	CASRKSGNGAGYEQYF
TRBV11-3	-	TRBJ2-1	TRBD2	TGTGCCAGCAGCGCACTAGCGAGCTCCTACAATGAGCAGTTCTTC	CASSALASSYNEQFF
TRBV5-1	-	TRBJ2-3	-	TGCGCCAGCAGCTGGACAGCATCCACAGATACGCAGTATTTT	CASSWTASTDTQYF
TRBV7-9	-	TRBJ2-5	TRBD2	TGTGCCAGCAGCCCCGGACAGGGGCAAACTAGCGGGAGAGGTGAGACCCAGTACTTC	CASSPGQGQTSGRGETQYF
TRBV11-2	-	TRBJ2-5	-	TGTGCCAGCAGCTTGGGTGTCGGGGAGACCCAGTACTTC	CASSLGVGETQYF
TRBV3-1/TRBV3-2	-	TRBJ2-7	TRBD2	TGTGCCAGCAGCGAAAGACTAGCCTTCTTCGACGAGCAGTACTTC	CASSERLAFFDEQYF
TRBV10-3	-	TRBJ1-2	-	TGTGCCATCACCCAGGACAGTAACTATGGCTACACCTTC	CAITQDSNYGYTF
TRBV24-1	-	TRBJ1-2	-	TGTGCCACCAGTGATTCCCTCGGGACACTCAACTATGGCTACACCTTC	CATSDSLGTLNYGYTF
TRBV6-1	-	TRBJ1-1	-	TGTGCCAGCAGTGACAGGGGATTGTACGCTGAAGCTTTCTTT	CASSDRGLYAEAFF
TRBV27	few	TRBJ2-7	TRBD1	TGTGCCAGCAGTTTTTCGGGGACAGGGGCCTACGAGCAGTACTTC	CASSFSGTGAYEQYF
TRBV5-1	-	TRBJ2-7	TRBD2	TGCGCCAGCAGCCCTCCCTTAGCGGGAGTCGACGAGCAGTACTTC	CASSPPLAGVDEQYF
TRBV5-1	-	TRBJ1-6	-	TGCGCCAGCAGCTTGGAAGGGCAGGGGTTTTCACCCCTCCACTTT	CASSLEGQGFSPLHF
TRBV15	-	TRBJ2-7	-	TGTGCCACCAGCGGCCCGGGACACCCCTACGAGCAGTACTTC	CATSGPGHPYEQYF